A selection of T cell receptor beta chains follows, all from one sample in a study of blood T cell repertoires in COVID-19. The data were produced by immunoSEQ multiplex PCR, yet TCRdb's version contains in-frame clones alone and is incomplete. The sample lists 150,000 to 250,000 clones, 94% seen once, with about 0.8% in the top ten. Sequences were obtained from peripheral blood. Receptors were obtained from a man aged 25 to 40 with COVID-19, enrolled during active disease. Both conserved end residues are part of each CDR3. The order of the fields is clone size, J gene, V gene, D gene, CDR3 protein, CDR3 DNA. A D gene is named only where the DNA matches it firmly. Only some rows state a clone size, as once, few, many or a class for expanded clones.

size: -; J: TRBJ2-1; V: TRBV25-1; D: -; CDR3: CASSEWQGKDNEQFF; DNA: TGTGCCAGCAGTGAATGGCAGGGAAAGGACAATGAGCAGTTCTTC
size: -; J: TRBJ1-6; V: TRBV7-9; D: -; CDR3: CASSGREGNSPLHF; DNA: TGTGCCAGCAGCGGGCGGGAAGGTAACTCACCCCTCCACTTT
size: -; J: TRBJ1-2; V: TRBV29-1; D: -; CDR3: CSVEDRGQGNYGYTF; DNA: TGCAGCGTTGAAGACAGAGGTCAGGGAAACTATGGCTACACCTTC
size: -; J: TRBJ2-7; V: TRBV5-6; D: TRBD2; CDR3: CASSLERGTGEQYF; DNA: TGTGCCAGCAGCTTGGAGCGGGGAACGGGGGAGCAGTACTTC
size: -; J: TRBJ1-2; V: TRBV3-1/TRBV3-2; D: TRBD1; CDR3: CASSKSTGPGGDSYGYTF; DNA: TGTGCCAGCAGCAAATCGACAGGGCCAGGAGGGGATAGCTATGGCTACACCTTC
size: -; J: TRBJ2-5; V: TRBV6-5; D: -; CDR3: CASSYSSIPGETQYF; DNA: TGTGCCAGCAGTTATTCGTCAATCCCGGGGGAGACCCAGTACTTC
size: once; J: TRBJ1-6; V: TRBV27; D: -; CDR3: CASSFSAQGYNSPLHF; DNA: TGTGCCAGCAGTTTTTCCGCCCAGGGCTATAATTCACCCCTCCACTTT
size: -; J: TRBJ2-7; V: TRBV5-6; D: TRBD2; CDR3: CASSQLAGAPPYEQYF; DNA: TGTGCCAGCAGCCAACTAGCGGGGGCCCCTCCCTACGAGCAGTACTTC
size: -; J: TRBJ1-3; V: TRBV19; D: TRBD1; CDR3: CASSRLDRGAASGNTIYF; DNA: TGTGCCAGTAGTAGACTAGACAGGGGAGCGGCCTCTGGAAACACCATATATTTT
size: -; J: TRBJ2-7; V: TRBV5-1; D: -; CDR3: CASSLGSAEYEQYF; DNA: TGCGCCAGCAGCTTGGGGTCCGCCGAGTACGAGCAGTACTTC
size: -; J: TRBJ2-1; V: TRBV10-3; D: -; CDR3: CAISESWGGDEQFF; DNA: TGTGCCATCAGTGAGTCTTGGGGCGGTGATGAGCAGTTCTTC
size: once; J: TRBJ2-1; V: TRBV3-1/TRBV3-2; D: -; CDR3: CASSRKGGSSYNEQFF; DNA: TGTGCCAGCAGCCGGAAGGGGGGGAGCTCCTACAATGAGCAGTTCTTC
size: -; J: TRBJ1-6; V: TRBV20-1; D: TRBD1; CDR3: CSASVGGSEPNSPLHF; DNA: TGCAGTGCTAGTGTAGGGGGCAGCGAGCCGAATTCACCCCTCCACTTT
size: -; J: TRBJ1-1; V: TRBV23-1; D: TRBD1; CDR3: CASKQGAGDTEAFF; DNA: TGCGCCAGCAAACAGGGGGCTGGGGACACTGAAGCTTTCTTT
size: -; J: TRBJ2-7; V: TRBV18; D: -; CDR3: CASSPSPGASSYEQYF; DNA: TGTGCCAGCTCACCCTCCCCGGGAGCGAGCTCCTACGAGCAGTACTTC
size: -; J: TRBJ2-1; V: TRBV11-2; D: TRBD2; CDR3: CASGRDEQFF; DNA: TGTGCCAGCGGGAGGGATGAGCAGTTCTTC
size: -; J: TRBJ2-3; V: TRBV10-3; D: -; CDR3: CAISEPGRKGTQYF; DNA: TGTGCCATCAGTGAGCCAGGGAGGAAGGGTACGCAGTATTTT
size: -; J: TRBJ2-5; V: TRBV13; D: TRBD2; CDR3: CASSLGGLAGGRETQYF; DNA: TGTGCCAGCAGCTTAGGCGGTTTAGCGGGGGGAAGAGAGACCCAGTACTTC
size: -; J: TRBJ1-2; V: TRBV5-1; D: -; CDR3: CASSLVQGYGYTF; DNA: TGCGCCAGCAGCTTGGTACAGGGCTATGGCTACACCTTC
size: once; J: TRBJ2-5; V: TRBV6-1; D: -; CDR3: CASSERFYQETQYF; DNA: TGTGCCAGCAGTGAACGGTTCTACCAAGAGACCCAGTACTTC
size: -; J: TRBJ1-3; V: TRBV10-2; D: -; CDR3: CASRETGDSGNTIYF; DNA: TGCGCCAGCAGGGAAACAGGAGACTCTGGAAACACCATATATTTT
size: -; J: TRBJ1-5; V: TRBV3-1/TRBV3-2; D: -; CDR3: CASSQDQGNNQPQHF; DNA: TGTGCCAGCAGCCAAGATCAGGGAAACAATCAGCCCCAGCATTTT
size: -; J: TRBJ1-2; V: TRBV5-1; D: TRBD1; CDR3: CASSLGDSPNYGYTF; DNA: TGCGCCAGCAGCTTGGGGGACAGTCCTAACTATGGCTACACCTTC
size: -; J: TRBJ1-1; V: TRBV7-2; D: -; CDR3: CASSFRDKNTEAFF; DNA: TGTGCCAGCAGCTTCCGGGACAAGAACACTGAAGCTTTCTTT
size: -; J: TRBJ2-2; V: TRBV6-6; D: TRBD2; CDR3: CASRGGDTGELFF; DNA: TGTGCCAGCAGGGGGGGGGACACCGGGGAGCTGTTTTTT
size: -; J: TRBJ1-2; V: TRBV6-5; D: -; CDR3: CASSRKGGVDYGYTF; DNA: TGTGCCAGCAGCCGAAAAGGGGGAGTCGACTATGGCTACACCTTC
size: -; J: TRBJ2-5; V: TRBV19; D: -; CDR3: CASSIQVSSQETQYF; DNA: TGTGCCAGTAGTATACAGGTCAGCTCCCAAGAGACCCAGTACTTC
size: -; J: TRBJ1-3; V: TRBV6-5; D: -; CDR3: CASSRTSGNTIYF; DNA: TGTGCCAGCAGTAGAACATCTGGAAACACCATATATTTT
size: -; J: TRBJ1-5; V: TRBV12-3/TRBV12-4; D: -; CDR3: CASRFDAGQPQHF; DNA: TGTGCCAGCCGATTCGACGCGGGTCAGCCCCAGCATTTT
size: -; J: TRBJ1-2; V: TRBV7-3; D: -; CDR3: CASSLKSGAPYGYTF; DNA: TGTGCCAGCAGCTTAAAGTCAGGGGCGCCCTATGGCTACACCTTC
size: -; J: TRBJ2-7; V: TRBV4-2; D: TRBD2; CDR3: CASSQTSGSSYEQYF; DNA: TGTGCCAGCAGCCAAACTAGCGGCAGCTCCTACGAGCAGTACTTC
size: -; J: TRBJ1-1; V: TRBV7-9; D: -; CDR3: CASSFGGSTEAFF; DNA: TGTGCCAGCAGCTTCGGGGGGAGCACTGAAGCTTTCTTT
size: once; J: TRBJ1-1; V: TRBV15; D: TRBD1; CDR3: CATSTTFTGAGNTEAFF; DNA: TGTGCCACCAGCACGACCTTTACAGGGGCGGGGAACACTGAAGCTTTCTTT